This TCR beta chain was retrieved from a study of blood T cell repertoires in COVID-19. Germline lookup yields CDR1 SGHVS and CDR2 FQNEAQ. V was trimmed by 1 base and J by 8 bases, leaving 14 bases between them. The CDR3 is 15 amino acids. How the authors handled the data: Estimation of nucleated cell counts was performed using reference gene primer amplification. Measured with immunoSEQ multiplex PCR; TCRdb has only the in-frame clones, and not every one. V, J and clone size are those of that table, while D and trimming were read from the DNA. Of approximately 300,000 clones in the sample, roughly 90% were seen once.

The chain links TRBV7-8 to TRBJ1-4; D gene uncertain. What was sequenced was peripheral blood. The source of this sequence is a man aged 40-49 years with acute or convalescent COVID-19. CDR3 loop: CASSLVFGVREKLFF. In DNA form, the CDR3 reads TGTGCCAGCAGCTTAGTATTCGGGGTTCGGGAAAAACTGTTTTTT.